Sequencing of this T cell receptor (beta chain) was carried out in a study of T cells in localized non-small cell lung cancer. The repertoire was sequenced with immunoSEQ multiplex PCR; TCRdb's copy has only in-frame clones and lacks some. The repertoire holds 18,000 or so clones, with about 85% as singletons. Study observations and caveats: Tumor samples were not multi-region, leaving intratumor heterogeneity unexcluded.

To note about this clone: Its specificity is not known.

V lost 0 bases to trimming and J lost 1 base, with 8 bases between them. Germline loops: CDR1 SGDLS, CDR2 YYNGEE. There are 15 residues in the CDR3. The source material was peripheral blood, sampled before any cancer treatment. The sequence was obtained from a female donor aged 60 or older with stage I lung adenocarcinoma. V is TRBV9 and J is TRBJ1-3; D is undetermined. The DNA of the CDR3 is TGTGCCAGCAGCGTAGCCGCCGGGTCTGGAAACACCATATATTTT. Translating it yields CASSVAAGSGNTIYF.